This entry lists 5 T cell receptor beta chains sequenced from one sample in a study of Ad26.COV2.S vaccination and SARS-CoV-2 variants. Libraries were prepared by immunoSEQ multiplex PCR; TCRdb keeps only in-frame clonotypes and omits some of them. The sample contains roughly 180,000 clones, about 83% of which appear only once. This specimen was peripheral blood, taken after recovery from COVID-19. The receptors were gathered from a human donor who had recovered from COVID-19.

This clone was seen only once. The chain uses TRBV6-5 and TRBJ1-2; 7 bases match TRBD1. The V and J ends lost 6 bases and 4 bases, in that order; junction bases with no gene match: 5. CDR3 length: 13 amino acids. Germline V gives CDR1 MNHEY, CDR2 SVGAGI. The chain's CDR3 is CASSPGGVYGYTF. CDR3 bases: TGTGCCAGCAGCCCAGGGGGGGTCTATGGCTACACCTTC.

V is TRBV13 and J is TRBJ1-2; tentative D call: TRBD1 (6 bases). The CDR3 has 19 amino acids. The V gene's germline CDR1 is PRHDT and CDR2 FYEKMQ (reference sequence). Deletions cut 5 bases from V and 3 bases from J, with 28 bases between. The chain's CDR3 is CASSGLRNRAPRGDYGYTF. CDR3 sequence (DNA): TGTGCCAGCAGCGGATTAAGGAACAGGGCCCCCCGGGGGGACTATGGCTACACCTTC.

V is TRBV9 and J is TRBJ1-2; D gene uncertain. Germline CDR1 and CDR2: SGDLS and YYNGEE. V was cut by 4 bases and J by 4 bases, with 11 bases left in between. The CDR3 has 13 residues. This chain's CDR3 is CASSPAPRYGYTF. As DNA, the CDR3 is TGTGCCAGCAGCCCTGCACCCCGCTATGGCTACACCTTC.

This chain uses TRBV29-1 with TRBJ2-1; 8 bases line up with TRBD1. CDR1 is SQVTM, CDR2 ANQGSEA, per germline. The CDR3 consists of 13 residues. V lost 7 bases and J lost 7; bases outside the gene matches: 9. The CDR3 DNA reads TGCAGCGCCAGGACAGGGATTGGGAATGAGCAGTTCTTC. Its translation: CSARTGIGNEQFF.

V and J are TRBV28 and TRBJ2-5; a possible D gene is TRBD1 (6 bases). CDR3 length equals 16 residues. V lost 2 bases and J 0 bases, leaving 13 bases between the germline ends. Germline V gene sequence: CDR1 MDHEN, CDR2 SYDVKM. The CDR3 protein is CASSLRTGTHQETQYF. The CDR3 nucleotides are TGTGCCAGCAGTTTACGAACCGGGACACACCAAGAGACCCAGTACTTC. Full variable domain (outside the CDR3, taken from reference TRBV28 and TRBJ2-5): DVKVTQSSRYLVKRTGEKVFLECVQDMDHENMFWYRQDPGLGLRLIYFSYDVKMKEKGDIPEGYSVSREKKERFSLILESASTNQTSMYLCASSLRTGTHQETQYFGPGTRLLVL.